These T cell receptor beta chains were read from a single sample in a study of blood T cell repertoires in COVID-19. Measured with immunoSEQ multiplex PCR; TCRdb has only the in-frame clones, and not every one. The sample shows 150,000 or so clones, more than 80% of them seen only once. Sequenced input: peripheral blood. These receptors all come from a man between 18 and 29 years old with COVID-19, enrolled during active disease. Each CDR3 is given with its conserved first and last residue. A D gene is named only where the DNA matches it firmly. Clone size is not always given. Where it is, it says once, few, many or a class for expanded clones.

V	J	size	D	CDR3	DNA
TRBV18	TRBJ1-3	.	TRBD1	CASSPGTGAGNTIYF	TGTGCCAGCTCACCGGGGACAGGGGCCGGAAACACCATATATTTT
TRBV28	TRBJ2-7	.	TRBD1	CASSSGQGAYEQYF	TGTGCCAGCAGTTCGGGACAGGGGGCCTACGAGCAGTACTTC
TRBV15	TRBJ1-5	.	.	CATSRDFSAEEPQHF	TGTGCCACCAGCAGAGATTTTTCAGCGGAAGAGCCCCAGCATTTT
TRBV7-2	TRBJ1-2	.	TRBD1	CASSPQSGQGRYGYTF	TGTGCCAGCAGCCCACAATCTGGACAGGGGCGCTATGGCTACACCTTC
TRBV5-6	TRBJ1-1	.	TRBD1	CASSGKTGGDTEAFF	TGTGCCAGCAGCGGAAAAACAGGGGGCGATACTGAAGCTTTCTTT
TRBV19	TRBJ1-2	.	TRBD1	CASSIGTANYGYTF	TGTGCCAGTAGTATCGGGACAGCCAACTATGGCTACACCTTC
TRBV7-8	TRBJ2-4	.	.	CASSYFTLHSVAKNIQYF	TGTGCCAGCAGCTATTTTACTCTTCATTCCGTAGCCAAAAACATTCAGTACTTC
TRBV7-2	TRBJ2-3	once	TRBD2	CASSLAGGRKGTQYF	TGTGCCAGCAGCCTAGCGGGAGGGAGAAAGGGTACGCAGTATTTT
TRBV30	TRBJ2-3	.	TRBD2	CAWSIGTSGSTDTQYF	TGTGCCTGGAGTATCGGGACTAGCGGGAGTACAGATACGCAGTATTTT
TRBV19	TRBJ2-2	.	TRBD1	CASSKTPDWTGLSTGELFF	TGTGCCAGTAGTAAGACCCCCGACTGGACAGGATTAAGCACCGGGGAGCTGTTTTTT
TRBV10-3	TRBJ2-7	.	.	CAISESSGTSYEQYF	TGTGCCATCAGTGAGTCTTCAGGAACCTCCTACGAGCAGTACTTC
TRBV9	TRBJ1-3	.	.	CASSADLGLGGNTIYF	TGTGCCAGCAGCGCGGACTTGGGACTCGGGGGAAACACCATATATTTT
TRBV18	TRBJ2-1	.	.	CASSPTTGLEQFF	TGTGCCAGCTCACCTACGACAGGTCTTGAGCAGTTCTTC
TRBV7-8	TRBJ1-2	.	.	CASSPTGDGYTF	TGTGCCAGCAGCCCGACGGGTGATGGCTACACCTTC
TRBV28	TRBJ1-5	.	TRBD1	CASTSGTGGRNQPQHF	TGTGCCAGCACCTCAGGCACAGGGGGCCGCAATCAGCCCCAGCATTTT
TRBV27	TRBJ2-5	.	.	CASSIWAGETQYF	TGTGCCAGCAGTATATGGGCCGGAGAGACCCAGTACTTC
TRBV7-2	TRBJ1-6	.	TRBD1	CASSGGQGVPYNSPLHF	TGTGCCAGCAGCGGGGGACAGGGGGTTCCCTATAATTCACCCCTCCACTTT
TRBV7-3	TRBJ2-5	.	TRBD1	CASSARDRGEETQYF	TGTGCCAGCAGCGCGCGGGACAGGGGTGAGGAGACCCAGTACTTC
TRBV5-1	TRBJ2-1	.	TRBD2	CASSGTGTSGRSAYNEQFF	TGCGCCAGCAGCGGAACGGGGACTAGCGGGAGGAGCGCCTACAATGAGCAGTTCTTC
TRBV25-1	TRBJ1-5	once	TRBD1	CASSAGTGQPQHF	TGTGCCAGCAGTGCCGGGACAGGTCAGCCCCAGCATTTT
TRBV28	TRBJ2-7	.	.	CASSSPDDPRGTYEQYF	TGTGCCAGCAGTTCGCCAGACGACCCTAGAGGGACCTACGAGCAGTACTTC
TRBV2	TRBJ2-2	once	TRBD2	CASSALAGDTGELFF	TGTGCCAGCAGTGCACTAGCGGGAGACACCGGGGAGCTGTTTTTT
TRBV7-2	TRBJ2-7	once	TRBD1	CASSQRDRGVYEQYF	TGTGCCAGCAGCCAGAGGGACAGGGGCGTCTACGAGCAGTACTTC
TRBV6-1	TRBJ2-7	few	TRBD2	CASSEGTSGSYEQYF	TGTGCCAGCAGTGAAGGGACTAGCGGCTCCTACGAGCAGTACTTC
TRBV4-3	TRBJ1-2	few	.	CASSQERQSYGYTF	TGCGCCAGCAGCCAAGAGCGGCAGAGCTATGGCTACACCTTC
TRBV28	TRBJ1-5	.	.	CASSRIPQQSSNQPQHF	TGTGCCAGCAGCCGTATACCCCAACAGAGCAGCAATCAGCCCCAGCATTTT
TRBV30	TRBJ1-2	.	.	CAWSRRAGRQHYGYTF	TGTGCCTGGAGTAGGAGGGCGGGACGACAGCACTATGGCTACACCTTC
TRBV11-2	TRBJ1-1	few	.	CASSRLTQNTEAFF	TGTGCCAGCAGCCGACTAACACAGAACACTGAAGCTTTCTTT
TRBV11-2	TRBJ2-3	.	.	CASRRPGLRFTDTQYF	TGTGCCAGCAGAAGACCGGGACTCCGATTCACAGATACGCAGTATTTT
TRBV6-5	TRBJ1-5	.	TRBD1	CASSRTGDQPQHF	TGTGCCAGCAGTCGGACAGGGGATCAGCCCCAGCATTTT
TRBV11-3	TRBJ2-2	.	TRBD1	CASSPGGLTETGELFF	TGTGCCAGCAGCCCAGGGGGTCTTACAGAAACCGGGGAGCTGTTTTTT
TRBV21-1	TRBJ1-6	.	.	CASSKGWVLTGKSSYNSPLHF	TGTGCCAGCAGCAAAGGCTGGGTTCTTACAGGGAAAAGCTCCTATAATTCACCCCTCCACTTT
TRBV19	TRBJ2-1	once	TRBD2	CASSLTSGRNNEQFF	TGTGCCAGTAGTTTGACTAGCGGGAGAAACAATGAGCAGTTCTTC
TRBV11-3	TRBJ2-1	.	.	CASSFTPGDYNEQFF	TGTGCCAGCAGTTTTACTCCGGGGGATTACAATGAGCAGTTCTTC
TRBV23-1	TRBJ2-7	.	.	CAKEGGQFRSYEQYF	TGCGCCAAGGAGGGGGGACAGTTCCGCTCCTACGAGCAGTACTTC
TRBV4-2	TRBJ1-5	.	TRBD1	CASSQVVGQTNQPQHF	TGTGCCAGCAGCCAGGTGGTGGGACAGACAAATCAGCCCCAGCATTTT
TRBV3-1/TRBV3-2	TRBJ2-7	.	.	CASSQDTGTYEQYF	TGTGCCAGCAGCCAAGATACGGGTACCTACGAGCAGTACTTC
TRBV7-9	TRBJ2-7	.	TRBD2	CASSLGGLAGEQYF	TGTGCCAGCAGCTTAGGGGGACTAGCGGGCGAGCAGTACTTC
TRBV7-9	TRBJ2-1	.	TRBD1	CASSLGEIGTGGQNEQFF	TGTGCCAGCAGCTTAGGGGAGATAGGGACAGGGGGCCAAAATGAGCAGTTCTTC
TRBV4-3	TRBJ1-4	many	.	CASSQDQIGEYRNEKLFF	TGCGCCAGCAGCCAAGATCAGATTGGGGAGTACCGCAATGAAAAACTGTTTTTT
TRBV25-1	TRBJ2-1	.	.	CASSELGRANEQFF	TGTGCCAGCAGTGAATTGGGCAGGGCAAATGAGCAGTTCTTC
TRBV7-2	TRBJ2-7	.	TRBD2	CASSLTSGSVYEQYF	TGTGCCAGCAGCTTGACTAGCGGGAGTGTGTACGAGCAGTACTTC
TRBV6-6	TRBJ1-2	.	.	CASSYSSGYYGYTF	TGTGCCAGCAGTTACTCCTCAGGGTACTATGGCTACACCTTC
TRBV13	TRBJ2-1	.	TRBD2	CASSTWTSGQFF	TGTGCCAGCAGCACTTGGACTAGCGGGCAGTTCTTC
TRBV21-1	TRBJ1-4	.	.	CASSRIEGEGLSGGKLLF	TGTGCCAGCAGCCGAATAGAGGGGGAGGGACTCAGTGGGGGAAAACTGCTTTTT
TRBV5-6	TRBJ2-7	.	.	CASSMGSSYEQYF	TGTGCCAGCTCTATGGGGAGCTCCTACGAGCAGTACTTC
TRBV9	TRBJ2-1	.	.	CASTTSAAGVTIGVSYNEQFF	TGTGCCAGCACCACTTCCGCGGCAGGGGTTACTATAGGGGTCTCCTACAATGAGCAGTTCTTC
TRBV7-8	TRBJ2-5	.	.	CASSLDWGVETQYF	TGTGCCAGCAGCTTAGACTGGGGGGTGGAGACCCAGTACTTC
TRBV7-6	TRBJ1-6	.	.	CASRRDSSYNSPLHF	TGTGCCAGCAGACGCGACAGCTCCTATAATTCACCCCTCCACTTT
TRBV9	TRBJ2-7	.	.	CASSGQTSYEQYF	TGTGCCAGCAGCGGCCAGACTAGCTACGAGCAGTACTTC